A selection of T cell receptor beta chains follows, all from one sample in a study of shared clonotypes between healthy human individuals. TCRdb keeps only in-frame clones here, not all; method: immunoSEQ multiplex PCR. This sample has 750,000 to 1,000,000 clones, with about 91% found just once. Sequenced sample: naive CD8+ T cells sorted from blood. The origin of the receptors is a young man in good health. The CDR3 runs from the conserved cysteine through the conserved F or W. The order of the fields is J gene, CDR3 length, clone size, D gene, V gene, CDR3 protein, CDR3 DNA. D genes are given only for firm matches. The listing skips clone size in some rows; elsewhere it reads once, few, many or a size class.

TRBJ2-1 15 NA NA TRBV9 CASSYRAGLTNEQFF TGTGCCAGCAGCTACCGGGCGGGATTAACCAATGAGCAGTTCTTC
TRBJ2-7 17 few TRBD1 TRBV4-3 CASSQDLGETGVDEQYF TGCGCCAGCAGCCAAGATCTAGGCGAGACAGGGGTAGACGAGCAGTACTTC
TRBJ2-7 12 NA NA TRBV28 CASTRGPGEQYF TGTGCCAGCACCCGGGGCCCGGGCGAGCAGTACTTC
TRBJ2-1 15 NA NA TRBV7-8 CASSSRAGPYNEQFF TGTGCCAGCAGCTCCAGAGCGGGCCCCTACAATGAGCAGTTCTTC
TRBJ2-7 16 NA TRBD2 TRBV9 CASSAHLADRGYEQYF TGTGCCAGCAGCGCTCACCTAGCGGATCGAGGTTACGAGCAGTACTTC
TRBJ2-7 14 NA TRBD1 TRBV5-6 CASSEGTGVYEQYF TGTGCCAGCAGCGAGGGGACAGGGGTGTACGAGCAGTACTTC
TRBJ2-7 15 NA NA TRBV5-8 CASSRRALDAYEQYF TGTGCCAGCAGCCGACGAGCACTGGACGCCTACGAGCAGTACTTC
TRBJ2-7 12 NA NA TRBV29-1 CSVTRSGYEQYF TGCAGCGTGACCAGGTCAGGCTACGAGCAGTACTTC
TRBJ2-1 15 NA TRBD2 TRBV6-5 CASSYTTSGADEQFF TGTGCCAGCAGTTACACGACTAGCGGAGCAGATGAGCAGTTCTTC
TRBJ2-1 16 NA NA TRBV27 CASSLARDGGSYEQFF TGTGCCAGCAGTTTAGCGAGGGACGGAGGTTCCTATGAGCAGTTCTTC
TRBJ2-2 14 NA TRBD1 TRBV28 CASRGQGWTGELFF TGTGCCAGCCGCGGACAGGGTTGGACCGGGGAGCTGTTTTTT
TRBJ2-2 16 NA NA TRBV4-1 CASSQESWPPPGGLFF TGCGCCAGCAGCCAAGAATCGTGGCCACCGCCCGGGGGGCTGTTTTTT
TRBJ2-7 12 NA NA TRBV14 CASSQETYEQYF TGTGCCAGCAGCCAAGAGACCTACGAGCAGTACTTC
TRBJ1-1 15 NA TRBD1 TRBV6-1 CASSEARTGGFKAFF TGTGCCAGCAGTGAAGCTAGGACAGGGGGGTTCAAAGCTTTCTTT
TRBJ2-2 13 NA NA TRBV27 CASSLLNTGELFF TGTGCCAGCAGTTTACTTAACACCGGGGAGCTGTTTTTT
TRBJ2-7 17 NA NA TRBV7-2 CASSPSGGWGRAYEQYF TGTGCCAGCAGCCCCTCGGGCGGGTGGGGGAGAGCCTACGAGCAGTACTTC
TRBJ2-3 15 NA TRBD2 TRBV9 CASSSSGGATDTQYF TGTGCCAGCAGCAGTAGCGGGGGGGCCACAGATACGCAGTATTTT
TRBJ2-1 11 NA TRBD2 TRBV19 CASTSGIEQFF TGTGCCAGTACGAGCGGGATCGAGCAGTTCTTC
TRBJ2-1 15 NA NA TRBV9 CASSVGGGSYNEQFF TGTGCCAGCAGCGTAGGTGGGGGCTCCTACAATGAGCAGTTCTTC
TRBJ2-7 13 NA NA TRBV6-5 CASSYTSTYEQYF TGTGCCAGCAGTTACACTAGCACCTACGAGCAGTACTTC
TRBJ1-5 13 NA NA TRBV28 CASSPQGNQPQHF TGTGCCAGCAGTCCCCAGGGTAATCAGCCCCAGCATTTT
TRBJ2-1 18 NA NA TRBV28 CASSSIGGALRGNNEQFF TGTGCCAGCAGTTCGATCGGTGGGGCTTTGCGGGGAAACAATGAGCAGTTCTTC
TRBJ2-7 15 NA NA TRBV28 CASSSDETAPYEQYF TGTGCCAGCAGTTCGGACGAGACAGCTCCCTACGAGCAGTACTTC
TRBJ2-6 17 once TRBD1 TRBV4-3 CASSHGTGGSGANVLTF TGCGCCAGCAGCCACGGGACAGGGGGCTCTGGGGCCAACGTCCTGACTTTC
TRBJ2-7 11 NA NA TRBV30 CAWSIAYEQYF TGTGCCTGGAGTATAGCCTACGAGCAGTACTTC
TRBJ1-2 15 NA NA TRBV30 CAWSPWTASNYGYTF TGTGCCTGGAGTCCTTGGACAGCGTCTAACTATGGCTACACCTTC
TRBJ1-5 16 NA NA TRBV27 CASSPAGRGSNQPQHF TGTGCCAGCAGTCCGGCGGGGCGGGGAAGCAATCAGCCCCAGCATTTT
TRBJ2-1 15 NA TRBD2 TRBV4-1 CASSQVGLDDNEQFF TGCGCCAGCAGCCAAGTAGGACTAGACGACAATGAGCAGTTCTTC
TRBJ2-1 15 NA NA TRBV5-1 CASSASGTTYNEQFF TGCGCCAGCAGCGCCTCCGGGACCACTTACAATGAGCAGTTCTTC
TRBJ2-2 19 NA TRBD2 TRBV4-3 CASSPLTPTSGGNTGELFF TGCGCCAGCAGCCCCCTTACCCCTACTAGCGGGGGAAACACCGGGGAGCTGTTTTTT
TRBJ2-2 17 NA TRBD2 TRBV7-9 CASSPGLAGDGTGELFF TGTGCCAGCAGCCCGGGACTAGCGGGAGATGGCACCGGGGAGCTGTTTTTT
TRBJ2-7 14 NA NA TRBV15 CATSRGGNSYEQYF TGTGCCACCAGCAGAGGGGGAAACTCCTACGAGCAGTACTTC
TRBJ1-5 18 NA NA TRBV7-9 CASSSDTTGKRSNQPQHF TGTGCCAGCAGCTCGGATACGACTGGGAAGAGGAGCAATCAGCCCCAGCATTTT
TRBJ2-7 18 NA NA TRBV6-1 CASSDSSEALPISYEQYF TGTGCCAGCAGTGATAGTTCCGAGGCACTCCCTATAAGCTACGAGCAGTACTTC
TRBJ2-3 17 NA NA TRBV29-1 CSVLGQGLVGDTDTQYF TGCAGCGTCCTGGGGCAGGGTTTGGTGGGAGACACAGATACGCAGTATTTT
TRBJ2-7 17 NA NA TRBV6-1 CASSELWRTPDSYEQYF TGTGCCAGCAGTGAATTGTGGCGGACACCCGACTCCTACGAGCAGTACTTC
TRBJ2-2 15 many NA TRBV4-1 CASSQAGGFTGELFF TGCGCCAGCAGCCAAGCAGGCGGATTTACCGGGGAGCTGTTTTTT
TRBJ2-7 14 NA TRBD2 TRBV5-1 CASSLDAGAYEQYF TGCGCCAGCAGCTTGGATGCGGGAGCCTACGAGCAGTACTTC
TRBJ2-3 14 NA NA TRBV27 CASSLTGEASTQYF TGTGCCAGCAGTTTAACGGGAGAGGCGAGTACGCAGTATTTT
TRBJ2-4 15 once NA TRBV12-5 CASGLTELAKNIQYF TGTGCTAGTGGTTTAACGGAACTAGCCAAAAACATTCAGTACTTC
TRBJ2-6 15 NA NA TRBV9 CASSGGASGANVLTF TGTGCCAGCAGCGGCGGGGCGTCTGGGGCCAACGTCCTGACTTTC
TRBJ2-7 13 NA NA TRBV6-1 CASSEEGDYEQYF TGTGCCAGCAGTGAAGAGGGAGACTACGAGCAGTACTTC
TRBJ2-2 17 NA TRBD1 TRBV7-9 CASSPRGTGGNTGELFF TGTGCCAGCAGCCCTAGGGGGACAGGGGGCAACACCGGGGAGCTGTTTTTT
TRBJ2-3 19 NA TRBD2 TRBV7-2 CASSSIVGELAGGGDTQYF TGTGCCAGCAGCAGTATCGTGGGGGAGCTAGCGGGAGGTGGAGATACGCAGTATTTT
TRBJ2-3 18 NA NA TRBV29-1 CSVEYDTLGKHSTDTQYF TGCAGCGTTGAGTATGACACGTTAGGAAAACATAGCACAGATACGCAGTATTTT
TRBJ2-5 14 few NA TRBV2 CASSEGAYIETQYF TGTGCCAGCAGTGAGGGGGCTTATATTGAGACCCAGTACTTC
TRBJ1-2 14 once NA TRBV7-9 CASSFQPPNYGYTF TGTGCCAGCAGCTTCCAACCCCCGAACTATGGCTACACCTTC
TRBJ2-1 16 NA NA TRBV6-5 CASSSVNVYSYNEQFF TGTGCCAGCAGTTCGGTAAACGTTTACTCCTACAATGAGCAGTTCTTC
TRBJ2-1 14 NA TRBD1 TRBV30 CAWSGGTGWDEQFF TGTGCCTGGAGTGGGGGGACAGGGTGGGATGAGCAGTTCTTC
TRBJ2-7 12 NA NA TRBV28 CASSLGYDEQYF TGTGCCAGCAGTTTAGGATACGACGAGCAGTACTTC
TRBJ2-7 12 NA NA TRBV7-9 CASSKQGKEQYF TGTGCCAGCAGCAAACAGGGAAAAGAGCAGTACTTC
TRBJ2-7 17 NA TRBD1 TRBV29-1 CSVEGNLGQGRSDEQYF TGCAGCGTTGAGGGGAATTTAGGACAGGGAAGGAGTGACGAGCAGTACTTC
TRBJ1-1 17 once NA TRBV5-1 CASSPPRAGATNTEAFF TGCGCCAGCAGTCCACCCCGTGCAGGCGCTACAAACACTGAAGCTTTCTTT